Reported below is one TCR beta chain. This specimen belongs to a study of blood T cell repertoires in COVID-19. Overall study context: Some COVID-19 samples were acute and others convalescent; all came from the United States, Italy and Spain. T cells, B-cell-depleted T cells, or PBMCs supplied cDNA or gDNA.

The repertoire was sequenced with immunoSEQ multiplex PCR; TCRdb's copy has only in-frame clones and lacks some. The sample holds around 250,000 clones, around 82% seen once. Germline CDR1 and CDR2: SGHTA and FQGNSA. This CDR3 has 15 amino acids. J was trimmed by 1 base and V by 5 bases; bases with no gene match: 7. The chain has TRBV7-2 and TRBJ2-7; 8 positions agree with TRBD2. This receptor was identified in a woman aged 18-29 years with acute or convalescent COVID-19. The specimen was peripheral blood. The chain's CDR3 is CASSRMLAGSYEQYF. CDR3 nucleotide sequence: TGTGCCAGCAGCCGTATGCTAGCGGGTTCCTACGAGCAGTACTTC.